Included here is one T cell receptor beta chain sequence, with context. This sample was included in a study of T cells after posttransplantation cyclophosphamide. In germline, CDR1 is SEHNR, CDR2 FQNEAQ (reference sequence). V shed 4 bases and J 6 bases; nucleotides not matched to a gene: 5. This CDR3 spans 14 amino acids. Cyclophosphamide on days +3 and +4 followed busulfan-fludarabine conditioning and a marrow graft. Measured with immunoSEQ multiplex PCR; TCRdb has only the in-frame clones, and not every one. In the table there are 30,000 to 45,000 clones, just under 80% of which are singletons. This clonotype was sampled from a female patient in her 40s who received an allogeneic stem cell transplant from a related donor, was CMV-positive, and had no GVHD. Some T cells may have originated in the graft donor. The specimen was CD4+ T cells sorted from blood, collected 1,700 to 2,000 days after a stem cell transplant with posttransplant cyclophosphamide. The V call is TRBV7-9, the J call TRBJ2-3, with 9 bases that match TRBD2. CDR3 residues: CASSSLAGSDTQYF. CDR3 bases: TGTGCCAGCAGCTCCCTAGCGGGGTCGGATACGCAGTATTTT.